The 24 T cell receptor beta chains presented below share a single source sample, sequenced in a study of human versus mouse CDR3 diversity and MHC coevolution. Assay used: immunoSEQ multiplex PCR; TCRdb lists only in-frame clones, some missing. The sample yields just under 60,000 clones, roughly 94% seen once. Material: naive CD4+ T cells from blood. Subset denoted: CD45RO-negative CD62L-positive naive CD4 T cells. The receptors stem from a person between 60 and 70 years old in good health.

This chain links TRBV11-2 with TRBJ1-2; weak D call: TRBD1 (5 bases). The CDR3 is made up of 14 amino acids. The germline gives CDR1 SGHAT, CDR2 FQNNGV. The germline V and J ends were trimmed by 3 bases and 2 bases, with 10 bases remaining between them. The CDR3 protein is CASSFERGNYGYTF. CDR3 nucleotides: TGTGCCAGCAGCTTTGAACGGGGGAACTATGGCTACACCTTC.

This clone was picked up one time. The chain carries TRBV6-5 and TRBJ2-5, with a weak D call TRBD1 (6 bases). The V gene lost 2 bases and the J gene lost 4 bases, with 8 bases spanning the gap. Germline lookup yields CDR1 MNHEY and CDR2 SVGAGI. This CDR3 has 13 residues. CDR3 region: CASSYAGVETQYF. The CDR3 DNA reads TGTGCCAGCAGTTACGCAGGGGTAGAGACCCAGTACTTC.

The chain joins TRBV29-1 to TRBJ2-1, with D tentatively TRBD2 (5 bases). V lost 7 bases and J 8 bases, leaving 21 bases between the germline ends. Germline CDR1 SQVTM, CDR2 ANQGSEA. CDR3 size: 14 residues. The CDR3 DNA reads TGCAGCGGGGTTTGGGAGTTGAGAACCGATGAGCAGTTCTTC. Protein: CSGVWELRTDEQFF.

The chain is built from TRBV19 and TRBJ1-3, with 12 bases lining up with TRBD1. V gave up 5 bases and J gave up 2 bases; unmatched junction bases: 1. The CDR3 is made up of 15 amino acids. Germline CDR1 is LNHDA and CDR2 is SQIVND (reference sequence). CDR3 bases: TGTGCCAGTAGTCGGGACAGGGGGCCTGGAAACACCATATATTTT. Translation gives CASSRDRGPGNTIYF.

The chain carries TRBV28 and TRBJ1-5; 7 nucleotides line up with TRBD1. Germline V gives CDR1 MDHEN, CDR2 SYDVKM. Trimming took 6 bases from V and 4 from J; bases not matched to a gene: 9. The CDR3 is made up of 15 amino acids. The CDR3 spells CASRLEQGLNQPQHF. The DNA of the CDR3 is TGTGCCAGCAGGCTAGAACAGGGGTTGAATCAGCCCCAGCATTTT.

CDR3 DNA sequence: TGTGCCAGCAGCTTCGGACTGCGGGAGAAAGAGACCCAGTACTTC. Translated, it gives CASSFGLREKETQYF. The chain joins TRBV11-2 to TRBJ2-5; 7 nucleotides match TRBD2. The CDR3 runs to 15 residues. Unmatched junction bases numbered 7, after V lost 3 bases and J lost 3 bases. The germline V gene has CDR1 SGHAT and CDR2 FQNNGV.

This clone came up once. J is TRBJ2-2 and V is TRBV7-2; TRBD1 aligns across 7 bases. This CDR3 has 16 residues. The germline CDR1 and CDR2 sequences are SGHTA and FQGNSA. V shed 5 bases and J 5 bases; nucleotides not matched to a gene: 11. This CDR3 is CASSPSQGGGTGELFF. The CDR3 DNA reads TGTGCCAGCAGCCCTAGCCAAGGGGGCGGAACCGGGGAGCTGTTTTTT.

V is TRBV19 and J is TRBJ2-7, with TRBD1 matching over 7 bases. The V segment lost 7 bases and the J segment 3 bases; nucleotides outside the gene matches: 3. Germline CDR1 LNHDA, CDR2 SQIVND (reference sequence). The CDR3 is 12 residues long. The CDR3 protein is CASMGQYYEQYF. The CDR3 DNA sequence: TGTGCCAGTATGGGACAGTACTACGAGCAGTACTTC.

The CDR3 bases are TGTGCCAGAAGCCCCAGGGGGTCTGAAGCTTTCTTT. Protein product: CARSPRGSEAFF. V usage is TRBV5-3 and J usage is TRBJ1-1; 7 bases align to TRBD1. TRBV5-3 is marked as an open reading frame, function uncertain. After removal of 4 bases from V and 6 bases from J, the junction contained 3 bases not matched to a gene. This CDR3 is 12 amino acids long.

The J gene is TRBJ1-2, the V gene TRBV18, with 9 bases matching TRBD1. The CDR3 runs 17 residues. Germline V lookup: CDR1 KGHSH, CDR2 LQKENI. V was pared by 2 bases and J by 3 bases, with 10 bases of the junction left unmatched. CDR3 amino acids: CASSPIPGQGGDYGYTF. CDR3 DNA sequence: TGTGCCAGCTCACCAATCCCGGGACAGGGAGGGGACTATGGCTACACCTTC.

The J gene is TRBJ2-2, the V gene TRBV11-2; 10 bases are shared with TRBD1. Germline-derived CDR1 and CDR2 are SGHAT and FQNNGV. The CDR3 sequence is 15 residues long. The V gene end was trimmed by 4 bases and the J gene end by 6 bases; junction bases not matched to a gene: 5. The DNA for the CDR3 is TGTGCCAGCAGCTACGGGACAGGGGTATCCGGGGAGCTGTTTTTT. Residues: CASSYGTGVSGELFF.

The chain combines TRBV19 with TRBJ2-5; 10 bases map to TRBD2. CDR1 is LNHDA, CDR2 SQIVND, per germline (reference sequence). After removal of 1 base from V and 4 bases from J, the junction contained 3 bases not matched to a gene. This CDR3 has 15 amino acids. In DNA, the CDR3 is TGTGCCAGTAGTATAGGGAGCGGGGGGGGAGAGACCCAGTACTTC. As protein: CASSIGSGGGETQYF.

This sequence joins TRBV5-1 and TRBJ2-3; tentative D call: TRBD2 (6 bases). Germline V CDR1 and CDR2: SGHRS, YFSETQ. CDR3 length equals 16 residues. The V end lost 4 bases, the J end lost 4 bases, and 19 bases lay between the germline ends. CDR3 bases: TGCGCCAGCAGCACAAACCCCGGGAGTTCGGCAGATACGCAGTATTTT. Protein sequence: CASSTNPGSSADTQYF.

The chain is built from TRBV5-1 and TRBJ2-7; D possibly corresponds to TRBD2 (6 bases). The V end was cut by 4 bases, the J end by 3 bases, with 14 bases between. There are 14 residues in the CDR3. Germline values: CDR1 SGHRS, CDR2 YFSETQ. Here the CDR3 DNA reads TGCGCCAGCAGCCCGGGACTTTCCGTCTACGAGCAGTACTTC. Its protein product is CASSPGLSVYEQYF.

The chain is built from TRBV4-1 and TRBJ2-1; D gene ambiguous. Germline V gives CDR1 MGHRA, CDR2 YSYEKL. V shed 0 bases and J shed 7 bases, with 10 bases lying between them. The CDR3 covers 14 residues. CDR3 protein: CASSQEIARNEQFF. Here the CDR3 DNA reads TGCGCCAGCAGCCAAGAAATCGCCAGGAATGAGCAGTTCTTC.

The chain couples TRBV30 to TRBJ1-6; 7 nucleotides align to TRBD1. The V gene end was trimmed by 7 bases and the J gene end by 9 bases; junction bases not matched to a gene: 9. This CDR3 has 13 residues. Germline loops: CDR1 GTSNPN, CDR2 SVGIG (reference sequence). The CDR3 DNA reads as TGTGCCTATAAAACAGGGGAGGTTTCACCCCTCCACTTT. Translation: CAYKTGEVSPLHF.

The chain's CDR3 is CASSYLSGYQYF. Written as DNA, the CDR3 is TGTGCCAGCAGTTACTTGTCAGGATACCAGTACTTC. This chain uses TRBV6-5 with TRBJ2-5, with no clear D. Trimming left V 1 base short and J 10 bases short, with 10 bases between. CDR1 is MNHEY and CDR2 is SVGAGI in the germline V gene. This CDR3 comprises 12 residues.

The rearrangement uses TRBV6-6 and TRBJ2-1; D unclear. The V gene's germline CDR1 is MNHNY and CDR2 SVGAGI (reference sequence). The CDR3 runs to 16 residues. V gave up 3 bases and J gave up 9 bases, with 21 bases separating them. The CDR3 region has the DNA TGTGCCAGCAGTTATTCATGGGTCACCGGGTTGAGTGAGCAGTTCTTC. This translates into CASSYSWVTGLSEQFF.

This rearrangement joins TRBV21-1 to TRBJ2-5; the D call TRBD2 from the table was never checked on the DNA. TRBV21-1 corresponds to a pseudogene. CDR3 size: 16 residues. CDR3 sequence reads: CASSNSGLAVLETQYF. In DNA, the CDR3 is TGTGCCAGCAGCAACTCGGGACTAGCGGTCCTAGAGACCCAGTACTTC.

V gene TRBV5-1 combines with J gene TRBJ1-2, with 8 nucleotides matching TRBD1. CDR1 SGHRS and CDR2 YFSETQ come from the germline V gene. The CDR3 consists of 14 residues. V shed 4 bases, J shed 3 bases, and the junction held 5 bases outside the gene matches. CDR3 in DNA: TGCGCCAGCAGCATGACAGGGGACCACTATGGCTACACCTTC. Its translation: CASSMTGDHYGYTF.

J is TRBJ2-7 and V is TRBV27, with TRBD1 matching over 8 bases. This CDR3 region has 16 residues. Germline V gene data show CDR1 as MNHEY and CDR2 as SMNVEV (reference sequence). J lost 3 bases, V lost 6 bases, and 13 bases had no gene match. CDR3 sequence (DNA): TGTGCCAGCAGGGCGATCGGGACAGGAAGCCTCTACGAGCAGTACTTC. Translation: CASRAIGTGSLYEQYF.

The rearrangement uses TRBV7-9 and TRBJ2-3, with D possibly matching TRBD2 (6 bases). The CDR3 runs to 18 residues. Germline lookup yields CDR1 SEHNR and CDR2 FQNEAQ (reference sequence). Trimming pared 0 bases from V and 2 bases from J, leaving 18 bases between. CDR3 DNA: TGTGCCAGCAGCTTAGCGGGCGGGACCTACCTAAACACAGATACGCAGTATTTT. This translates into CASSLAGGTYLNTDTQYF.

This clone appeared a single time. The chain recombines TRBV5-4 with TRBJ2-1, with TRBD2 identical over 8 bases. This CDR3 comprises 16 residues. V was clipped by 1 base and J by 1 base; unmatched bases: 4. Per germline, CDR1 SGHNT and CDR2 YYREEE (reference sequence). CDR3 sequence: CASSLPGLASYNEQFF. For the CDR3, the DNA is TGTGCCAGCAGCTTGCCCGGACTAGCATCCTACAATGAGCAGTTCTTC.

This clone was counted once. The chain's CDR3 is CASRGTGAEKLFF. The CDR3 DNA reads as TGTGCCAGCAGGGGGACAGGGGCGGAAAAACTGTTTTTT. V gene TRBV28 combines with J gene TRBJ1-4, with TRBD1 matching over 10 bases. CDR3 length: 13 amino acids. Germline V CDR1 and CDR2: MDHEN, SYDVKM. V shed 6 bases and J 8 bases; nucleotides not matched to a gene: 3.